A single sample gave rise to the 8 T cell receptor beta chains below, sequenced in a study of siplizumab effects on memory and regulatory T cells. Data came from immunoSEQ multiplex PCR; TCRdb stores just in-frame clones and leaves some out. This sample has around 100,000 clones; more than 90% occur once, and the top ten carry over 0.12%. The sample consisted of CD4+ T cells sorted from blood. The receptors here all came from a human donor in good health.

The V call is TRBV5-1, the J call TRBJ1-5, with 8 bases that match TRBD1. J lost 1 base, V lost 4 bases, and 16 bases had no gene match. Germline V gives CDR1 SGHRS, CDR2 YFSETQ. The CDR3 has 19 residues. This CDR3 is CASSLQSRTGQRSNQPQHF. Here the CDR3 DNA reads TGCGCCAGCAGCCTTCAATCCAGGACAGGGCAAAGGAGCAATCAGCCCCAGCATTTT.

This sequence joins TRBV2 and TRBJ2-3; D may correspond to TRBD1 or TRBD2 (5 bases each). The germline gives CDR1 SNHLY, CDR2 FYNNEI. The CDR3 has 16 residues. Trimming shortened V by 4 bases and J by 2 bases, and 16 bases separated the two germline ends. CDR3: CASSAGTGRNTDTQYF. CDR3 DNA sequence: TGTGCCAGCAGTGCCGGGACGGGGCGAAACACAGATACGCAGTATTTT.

V and J are TRBV4-2 and TRBJ2-2; maybe TRBD2 (6 bases). With 2 bases removed from V and 3 bases from J, the gap between germline ends came to 10 bases. The CDR3 is made up of 15 amino acids. The germline V gene encodes CDR1 LGHNA and CDR2 YNFKEQ. CDR3 sequence (DNA): TGTGCCAGCAGCCAAAGGGGACTCGACACCGGGGAGCTGTTTTTT. Its protein product is CASSQRGLDTGELFF.

This clone was observed a few times. This sequence joins TRBV19 and TRBJ1-1; possible D gene TRBD1, 5 bases. Germline CDR1 LNHDA, CDR2 SQIVND (reference sequence). The CDR3 is made up of 11 amino acids. Deletions cut 6 bases from V and 11 bases from J, with 13 bases between. The CDR3 here is CASRQAWGAFF. The CDR3 DNA reads as TGTGCCAGTAGACAGGCTTGGGGGGCTTTCTTT.

The chain has TRBV5-4 and TRBJ2-2, with TRBD2 matching over 12 bases. Germline V gives CDR1 SGHNT, CDR2 YYREEE (reference sequence). J was trimmed by 0 bases and V by 4 bases; bases with no gene match: 7. This CDR3 is built from 18 residues. DNA of the CDR3: TGTGCCAGCAGCCAAGGACTAGCGGGATCCGCGAACACCGGGGAGCTGTTTTTT. It encodes CASSQGLAGSANTGELFF.

This chain links TRBV2 with TRBJ2-7, with TRBD1 matching over 7 bases. In germline, CDR1 is SNHLY, CDR2 FYNNEI. The ends lost 4 bases at V and 0 bases at J; junction bases unmatched: 0. The CDR3 totals 13 residues. The CDR3 spells CASSGDSSYEQYF. In DNA, the CDR3 is TGTGCCAGCAGTGGGGACAGCTCCTACGAGCAGTACTTC.

The V gene is TRBV7-6, the J gene TRBJ2-3; 8 nucleotides align to TRBD2. This CDR3 comprises 14 residues. V lost 7 bases to trimming and J lost 2 bases; unmatched junction nucleotides: 5. Per germline, CDR1 SGHVS and CDR2 FNYEAQ. CDR3 sequence reads: CASKRGGPTDTQYF. The DNA for the CDR3 is TGTGCCAGCAAACGCGGGGGGCCCACAGATACGCAGTATTTT. Based on the CDR3 plus reference TRBV7-6 and TRBJ2-3, the full variable domain is GAGVSQSPRYKVTKRGQDVALRCDPISGHVSLYWYRQALGQGPEFLTYFNYEAQQDKSGLPNDRFSAERPEGSISTLTIQRTEQRDSAMYRCASKRGGPTDTQYFGPGTRLTVL.

The V call is TRBV4-1, the J call TRBJ2-2, with no clear D. The V gene's germline CDR1 is MGHRA and CDR2 YSYEKL. V lost 1 base to trimming and J lost 6 bases, with 12 bases between them. The CDR3 contains 15 residues. The CDR3 bases are TGCGCCAGCAGCCAAGTGCCTAGTTCGGCCGGGGAGCTGTTTTTT. This translates into CASSQVPSSAGELFF.